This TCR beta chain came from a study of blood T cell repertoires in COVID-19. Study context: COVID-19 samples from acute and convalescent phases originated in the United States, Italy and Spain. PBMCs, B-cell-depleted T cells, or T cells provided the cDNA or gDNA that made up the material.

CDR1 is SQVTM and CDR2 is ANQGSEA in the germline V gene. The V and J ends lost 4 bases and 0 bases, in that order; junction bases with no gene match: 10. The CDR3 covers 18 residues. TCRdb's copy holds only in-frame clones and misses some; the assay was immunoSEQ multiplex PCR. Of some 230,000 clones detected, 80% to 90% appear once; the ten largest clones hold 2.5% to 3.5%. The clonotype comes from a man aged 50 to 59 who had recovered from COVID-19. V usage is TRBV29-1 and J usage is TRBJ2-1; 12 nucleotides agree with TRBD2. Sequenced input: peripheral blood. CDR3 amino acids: CSVAGAQTSGSSYNEQFF. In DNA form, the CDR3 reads TGCAGCGTTGCGGGGGCCCAGACTAGCGGGAGCTCCTACAATGAGCAGTTCTTC.